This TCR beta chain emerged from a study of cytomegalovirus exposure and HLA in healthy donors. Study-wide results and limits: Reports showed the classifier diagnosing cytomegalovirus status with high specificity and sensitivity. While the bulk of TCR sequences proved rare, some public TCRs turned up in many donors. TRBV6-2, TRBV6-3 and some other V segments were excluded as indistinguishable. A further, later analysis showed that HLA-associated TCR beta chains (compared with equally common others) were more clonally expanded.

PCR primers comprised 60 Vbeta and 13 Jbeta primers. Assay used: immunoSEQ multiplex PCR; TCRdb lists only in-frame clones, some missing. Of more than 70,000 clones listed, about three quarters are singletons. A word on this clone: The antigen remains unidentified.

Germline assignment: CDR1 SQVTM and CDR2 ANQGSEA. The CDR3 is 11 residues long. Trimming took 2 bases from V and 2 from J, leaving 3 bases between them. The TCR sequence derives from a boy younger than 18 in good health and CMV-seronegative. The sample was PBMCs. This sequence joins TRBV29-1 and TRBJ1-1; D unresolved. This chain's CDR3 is CSVELNTEAFF. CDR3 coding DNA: TGCAGCGTTGAACTTAACACTGAAGCTTTCTTT. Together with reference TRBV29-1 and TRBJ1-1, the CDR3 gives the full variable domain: SAVISQKPSRDICQRGTSLTIQCQVDSQVTMMFWYRQQPGQSLTLIATANQGSEATYESGFVIDKFPISRPNLTFSTLTVSNMSPEDSSIYLCSVELNTEAFFGQGTRLTVV.